The rows below give T cell receptor beta chains drawn from one sample of a study of shared T cell receptors in the human thymus. Assay used: immunoSEQ multiplex PCR; TCRdb lists only in-frame clones, some missing. The table includes fewer than 700,000 clones, over 75% detected once. The sample was also reused in another study, on human thymus T cells.

The sample consisted of thymocytes. These TCRs come from a boy less than two years old with a congenital heart defect. The CDR3 runs from the conserved cysteine through the conserved F or W. Fields, in order: D gene, V gene, clone size, J gene, CDR3 protein, CDR3 DNA. D genes are given only for firm matches. The size field is filled for only some rows; it gives once, few, many or a size class.

-,TRBV29-1,-,TRBJ1-2,CSVHRGGDSNYGYTF,TGCAGCGTTCATCGAGGGGGGGATTCTAACTATGGCTACACCTTC
-,TRBV14,-,TRBJ2-7,CASSQGPGGEYEQYF,TGTGCCAGCAGCCAAGGACCCGGGGGAGAGTACGAGCAGTACTTC
-,TRBV10-2,-,TRBJ2-1,CASMGTGTYNEQFF,TGCGCCAGCATGGGCACGGGAACCTACAATGAGCAGTTCTTC
TRBD1,TRBV18,-,TRBJ2-7,CASSRTGGPHEQYF,TGTGCCAGCTCCCGGACAGGGGGGCCCCACGAGCAGTACTTC
-,TRBV11-2,-,TRBJ2-7,CASSLGLSRGSNRSYEQYF,TGTGCCAGCAGCTTAGGGCTAAGTAGGGGATCGAACAGATCCTACGAGCAGTACTTC
TRBD2,TRBV18,-,TRBJ2-7,CASSLTTSGRAAEDYEQYF,TGTGCCAGCTCACTAACGACTAGCGGGAGGGCCGCTGAAGACTACGAGCAGTACTTC
TRBD2,TRBV18,once,TRBJ2-3,CASSQRAGVLDTQYF,TGTGCCAGCTCACAGCGTGCGGGAGTCTTGGATACGCAGTATTTT
TRBD1,TRBV9,once,TRBJ1-2,CASSPRSGDRPSYYGYTF,TGTGCCAGCAGCCCCCGGAGTGGGGACAGGCCCTCTTACTATGGCTACACCTTC
TRBD1,TRBV14,-,TRBJ1-2,CASSHRKGALNYGYTF,TGTGCCAGCAGCCATCGAAAGGGGGCACTTAACTATGGCTACACCTTC
TRBD1,TRBV7-2,-,TRBJ1-2,CASSPVRDSLPDGYTF,TGTGCCAGCAGCCCCGTCCGGGACAGTCTACCCGATGGCTACACCTTC
-,TRBV6-1,-,TRBJ1-1,CASSAQGGGTEAFF,TGTGCCAGCAGTGCTCAGGGAGGTGGGACTGAAGCTTTCTTT
TRBD1,TRBV11-2,-,TRBJ2-5,CASSPRQGEETQYF,TGTGCCAGCAGCCCTCGACAGGGTGAAGAGACCCAGTACTTC
-,TRBV20-1,-,TRBJ2-5,CSARPSETQYF,TGCAGTGCTAGACCTAGCGAGACCCAGTACTTC
-,TRBV10-1,-,TRBJ1-2,CASSESSGLGYTF,TGCGCCAGCAGTGAGTCCTCAGGGCTCGGCTACACCTTC
-,TRBV27,-,TRBJ2-1,CASSSGGKGSNEQFF,TGTGCCAGCAGTTCGGGCGGGAAGGGGTCCAATGAGCAGTTCTTC
-,TRBV10-3,-,TRBJ1-3,CASQGMSTIYF,TGTGCCTCTCAGGGAATGAGCACCATATATTTT
TRBD2,TRBV15,-,TRBJ2-7,CATSRGFRDYRPYEQYF,TGTGCCACCAGCAGAGGGTTCCGGGACTACCGACCCTACGAGCAGTACTTC
-,TRBV6-6,-,TRBJ2-3,CASSYPGGRATDTQYF,TGTGCCAGCAGTTACCCCGGGGGGCGAGCGACAGATACGCAGTATTTT
-,TRBV19,-,TRBJ1-4,CASSMRLIPNEKLFF,TGTGCCAGTAGTATGCGACTAATCCCTAATGAAAAACTGTTTTTT
-,TRBV7-9,-,TRBJ2-7,CASSLRSGGSSYEQYF,TGTGCCAGCAGCTTACGGTCAGGGGGGTCGTCCTACGAGCAGTACTTC
-,TRBV4-1,-,TRBJ2-7,CASSQVPLSYYEQYF,TGCGCCAGCAGCCAAGTTCCCCTATCCTACTACGAGCAGTACTTC
-,TRBV2,-,TRBJ2-3,CASRTTGRTDTQYF,TGTGCCAGCAGGACTACCGGCCGCACAGATACGCAGTATTTT
-,TRBV30,-,TRBJ1-1,CAWSALAEAFF,TGTGCCTGGAGTGCACTGGCTGAAGCTTTCTTT
-,TRBV25-1,-,TRBJ1-2,CASRGQRLYGYTF,TGTGCCAGCAGAGGACAGAGACTCTATGGCTACACCTTC
TRBD2,TRBV19,-,TRBJ2-1,CASSIAGLAGTTSYNEQFF,TGTGCCAGTAGTATAGCGGGACTAGCGGGTACAACGTCCTACAATGAGCAGTTCTTC
-,TRBV7-2,-,TRBJ1-4,CASSSRRQRPNEKLFF,TGTGCCAGCAGCTCACGAAGACAGCGTCCTAATGAAAAACTGTTTTTT
-,TRBV10-2,-,TRBJ2-1,CASSEGRAYNEQFF,TGCGCCAGCAGTGAGGGCAGGGCCTACAATGAGCAGTTCTTC
-,TRBV7-9,-,TRBJ1-5,CASSDGGEGEDQPQHF,TGTGCCAGCAGCGACGGGGGGGAGGGAGAGGATCAGCCCCAGCATTTT
TRBD2,TRBV28,-,TRBJ2-7,CASSLRASGSYEQYF,TGTGCCAGCAGTTTAAGGGCTAGCGGGAGTTACGAGCAGTACTTC
TRBD2,TRBV9,-,TRBJ2-1,CASSAEGVVAGGPSEQFF,TGTGCCAGCAGCGCCGAAGGGGTCGTAGCGGGAGGGCCGAGTGAGCAGTTCTTC
TRBD1,TRBV4-1,few,TRBJ2-7,CASSQTGGKETYEQYF,TGCGCCAGCAGCCAGACAGGGGGAAAAGAAACCTACGAGCAGTACTTC
TRBD2,TRBV14,-,TRBJ2-3,CASSASGRALTDTQYF,TGTGCCAGCAGCGCGAGCGGGAGGGCCTTAACAGATACGCAGTATTTT
-,TRBV5-1,-,TRBJ2-5,CASSLHQETQYF,TGCGCCAGCAGCCTCCACCAAGAGACCCAGTACTTC
-,TRBV21-1,-,TRBJ2-6,CASSKGWARPSGANVLTF,TGTGCCAGCAGCAAAGGGTGGGCAAGGCCCTCTGGGGCCAACGTCCTGACTTTC
-,TRBV4-2,-,TRBJ1-5,CASSQVFARGQPQHF,TGTGCCAGCAGCCAAGTGTTCGCAAGAGGTCAGCCCCAGCATTTT
TRBD2,TRBV14,-,TRBJ2-1,CASSQAGTLTSGRNEQFF,TGTGCCAGCAGCCAAGCCGGGACGTTGACTAGCGGGAGAAATGAGCAGTTCTTC
TRBD2,TRBV6-1,-,TRBJ2-7,CASSGLEREGNEQYF,TGTGCCAGCAGTGGGCTCGAGCGGGAGGGGAACGAGCAGTACTTC
-,TRBV2,-,TRBJ2-7,CASSEAGAGVDEQYF,TGTGCCAGCAGTGAAGCGGGGGCAGGGGTGGACGAGCAGTACTTC
-,TRBV30,-,TRBJ2-2,CAWSVPQGPGELFF,TGTGCCTGGAGTGTACCACAGGGCCCCGGGGAGCTGTTTTTT
TRBD2,TRBV6-5,-,TRBJ2-1,CASSLAGSSYNEQFF,TGTGCCAGCAGTTTAGCGGGAAGCTCCTACAATGAGCAGTTCTTC
-,TRBV4-3,-,TRBJ1-2,CASSQDLPSLGYTF,TGCGCCAGCAGCCAAGACTTACCTAGCCTAGGCTACACCTTC
-,TRBV18,-,TRBJ1-2,CASSPPPIDSTNYGYTF,TGTGCCAGCTCACCACCCCCTATAGACAGCACTAACTATGGCTACACCTTC
TRBD1,TRBV4-2,-,TRBJ2-1,CASSQDGGQGTSEQFF,TGTGCCAGCAGCCAAGATGGGGGACAGGGGACATCTGAGCAGTTCTTC
-,TRBV29-1,-,TRBJ1-1,CSVEGWGGDTEAFF,TGCAGCGTTGAGGGCTGGGGGGGGGATACTGAAGCTTTCTTT